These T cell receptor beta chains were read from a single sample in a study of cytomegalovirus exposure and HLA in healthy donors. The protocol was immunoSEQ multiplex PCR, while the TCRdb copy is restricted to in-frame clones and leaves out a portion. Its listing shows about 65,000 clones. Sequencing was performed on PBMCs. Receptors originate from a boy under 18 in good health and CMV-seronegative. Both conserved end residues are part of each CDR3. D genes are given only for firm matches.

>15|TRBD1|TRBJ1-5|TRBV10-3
TGTGCCATCAGTGAGTTCGGACAGGGAAGTCAGCCCCAGCATTTT
CAISEFGQGSQPQHF
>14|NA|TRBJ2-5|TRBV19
TGTGCCAGTAGTAAAGCAGGGGCAAGCAAGGAGCAGTACTTC
CASSKAGASKEQYF
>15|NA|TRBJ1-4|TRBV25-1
TGTGCCAGCAGCATAGACAGACCTTTGAGACCAAAACTGTTTTTT
CASSIDRPLRPKLFF
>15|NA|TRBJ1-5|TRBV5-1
TGCGCCAGCAGCTTGGAGGGAGGCCGCAATCAGCCCCAGCATTTT
CASSLEGGRNQPQHF
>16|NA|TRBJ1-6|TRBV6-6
TGTGCCAGCAGTCCGCGACAGGCCTCCGGGGATTCACCCCTCCACTTT
CASSPRQASGDSPLHF
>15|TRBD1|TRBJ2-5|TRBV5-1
TGCGCCAGCAGCCCGGACAGGGCAAGTCAAGAGACCCAGTACTTC
CASSPDRASQETQYF
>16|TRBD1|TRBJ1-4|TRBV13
TGTGCCAGCAGCTCGCCCGGACAGGGGGCTAATGAAAAACTGTTTTTT
CASSSPGQGANEKLFF
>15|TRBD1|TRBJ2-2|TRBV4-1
TGCGCCAGCAGCCCCACCGGGACAGACACCGGGGAGCTGTTTTTT
CASSPTGTDTGELFF
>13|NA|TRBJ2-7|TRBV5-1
TGCGCCAGCAGCTTGACACTAGCCTACGAGCAGTACTTC
CASSLTLAYEQYF
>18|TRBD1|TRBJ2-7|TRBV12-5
TGTGCTAGTGGTTTGGTCCCGGTCGACAGGGGGCTCCCCCACGAGCAGTACTTC
CASGLVPVDRGLPHEQYF
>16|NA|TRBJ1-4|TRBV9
TGTGCCAGCAGCAGGAGGGGGGGGGTGAATAATGAAAAACTGTTTTTT
CASSRRGGVNNEKLFF
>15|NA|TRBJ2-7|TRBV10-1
TGCGCCAGCAGTGATCAGGGGTCGGACTCCTACGAGCAGTACTTC
CASSDQGSDSYEQYF
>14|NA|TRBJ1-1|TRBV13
TGTGCCAGCAGCTCCCGGGACACCAACACTGAAGCTTTCTTT
CASSSRDTNTEAFF
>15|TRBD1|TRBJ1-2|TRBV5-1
TGCGCCAGCAGCTTGGACAGGGGGTCTAACTATGGCTACACCTTC
CASSLDRGSNYGYTF
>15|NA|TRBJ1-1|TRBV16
TGTGCCAGCAGCCTGAACCAGGGTATGAACACTGAAGCTTTCTTT
CASSLNQGMNTEAFF
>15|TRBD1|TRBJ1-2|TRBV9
TGTGCCAGCAGCCCAAGCAGGGGGTTTCAGCATGGCTACACCTTC
CASSPSRGFQHGYTF
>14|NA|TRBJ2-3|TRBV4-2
TGTGCCAGCAGCCAAGGAGGGTTCACAGATACGCAGTATTTT
CASSQGGFTDTQYF
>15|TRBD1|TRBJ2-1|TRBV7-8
TGTGCCAGCAGGTTAGTGATCAGGGGGCCGGATGAGCAGTTCTTC
CASRLVIRGPDEQFF
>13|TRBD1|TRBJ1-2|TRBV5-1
TGCGCCAGCAGCGAGGGACAGACTTATGGCTACACCTTC
CASSEGQTYGYTF
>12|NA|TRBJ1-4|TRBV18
TGTGCCAGCTCGCCCCGAGGTGAAAAACTGTTTTTT
CASSPRGEKLFF
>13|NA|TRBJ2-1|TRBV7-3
TGTGCCAGCAGCTTAACTTGGGGGGATGAGCAGTTCTTC
CASSLTWGDEQFF
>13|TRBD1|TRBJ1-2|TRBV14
TGTGCCAGCAGCCAAGAGAGGGGGCAGGTCTACACCTTC
CASSQERGQVYTF